These 27 T cell receptor beta chains originate from one sample sequenced in a study of T cells in Graves' hyperthyroidism and ophthalmopathy. RNA transcripts gave rise to amplified TCR beta CDR3 regions. The HTBI primer set drove a first-round RT-PCR of the TCR CDR3. A single record per CDR3 protein comes from TCRdb applying MiXCR to the multiplex PCR reads. The sample includes under 400,000 distinct CDR3 sequences, approximately 13% of them seen just once. Material: blood. These receptors all stem from a woman in her late teens or twenties with Graves' hyperthyroidism.

As for this clonotype: The junction and the germline gene differ at one end; a read error may be behind it. The chain combines TRBV14 with TRBJ2-3, with D tentatively TRBD1 (5 bases). Per germline, CDR1 SGHDN and CDR2 FVKESK. This CDR3 has 16 residues. The CDR3 loop reads CASSQEWLEATDAQYF. DNA of the CDR3: TGTGCCAGCAGCCAAGAGTGGTTGGAAGCGACAGATGCGCAGTATTTT.

This clonotype turned up a few times. V gene TRBV9 combines with J gene TRBJ1-5, with a possible D match to TRBD1 (5 bases). This CDR3 region has 14 residues. V was pared by 4 bases and J by 3 bases, with 11 bases between. The germline CDR1 and CDR2 sequences are SGDLS and YYNGEE. CDR3 sequence (DNA): TGTGCCAGCAGCTCACAGACAGACAATCAGCCCCAGCATTTT. It codes for CASSSQTDNQPQHF. Supplemented by reference TRBV9 and TRBJ1-5, the full variable domain reads DSGVTQTPKHLITATGQRVTLRCSPRSGDLSVYWYQQSLDQGLQFLIQYYNGEERAKGNILERFSAQQFPDLHSELNLSSLELGDSALYFCASSSQTDNQPQHFGDGTRLSIL.

With regard to this clonotype: This could be a read error, since a much larger clone is one nucleotide away. The chain couples TRBV29-1 to TRBJ2-7; TRBD2 matches at 13 bases. Germline CDR1 reads SQVTM; CDR2 reads ANQGSEA. The CDR3 is 14 residues long. The CDR3 region has the DNA TGCAGCGTTGAGGGACTAGCGGGGTCTTACGGGCAGTACTTC. Amino acids: CSVEGLAGSYGQYF.

This clonotype was observed at least ten times. The V and J genes are TRBV12-3 or TRBV12-4 and TRBJ2-3; 8 nucleotides line up with TRBD2. The CDR3 sequence is 16 residues long. V was clipped by 6 bases and J by 3 bases; unmatched bases: 11. This CDR3 reads CASSHPRAGVTDTQYF. The CDR3 DNA reads TGTGCCAGCAGCCACCCTCGAGCGGGAGTGACAGATACGCAGTATTTT.

At least ten counts were recorded for this clonotype. This sequence joins TRBV20-1 and TRBJ2-7, with a tentative D call TRBD1 (5 bases). Trimming stripped 0 bases from V and 4 bases from J, with 13 bases between. The CDR3 length is 14 residues. Looked up from germline, CDR1 is DFQATT and CDR2 is SNEGSKA (reference sequence). Written as DNA, the CDR3 is TGCAGTGCTAGAGATTTGGGGCAACCATACGAGCAGTACTTC. Amino acids: CSARDLGQPYEQYF.

Many counts were recorded for this clonotype. This chain uses TRBV27 with TRBJ1-2; perhaps TRBD1 as D (6 bases). This CDR3 contains 12 residues. Per germline, CDR1 MNHEY and CDR2 SMNVEV (reference sequence). Trimming removed 5 bases from V and 4 bases from J, with 8 bases in between. CDR3 nucleotides: TGTGCCAGCAGTGTAGGGGGCTATGGCTACACCTTC. Its protein is CASSVGGYGYTF.

J is TRBJ2-1 and V is TRBV5-4; TRBD2 matches 12 bases. CDR1 and CDR2 (germline): SGHNT, YYREEE (reference sequence). The CDR3 is 16 amino acids. Trimming removed 2 bases from V and 10 bases from J; junction bases left unmatched: 10. The CDR3 here is CASSFSASGGAGEQFF. Written as DNA, the CDR3 is TGTGCCAGCAGCTTTTCCGCTAGCGGGGGGGCCGGGGAGCAGTTCTTC.

In its sample, this clonotype was seen a few times. The gene calls are TRBV5-4 and TRBJ1-3; 10 bases are shared with TRBD1. Looked up from germline, CDR1 is SGHNT and CDR2 is YYREEE (reference sequence). The CDR3 covers 16 residues. Germline trimming cut 4 bases from V and 4 bases from J; bases unmatched to any gene: 8. CDR3 coding DNA: TGTGCCAGCAGCCGGAGGGACAGGGGCTACGGAAACACCATATATTTT. It is translated as CASSRRDRGYGNTIYF.

The rearrangement uses TRBV11-1 and TRBJ1-1; D gene ambiguous. V was trimmed by 1 base and J by 2 bases, leaving 11 bases between them. The CDR3 is 15 residues long. In germline, CDR1 is SGHAT, CDR2 FQDESV (reference sequence). The CDR3 protein is CASSLGWARNTEAFF. In DNA form, the CDR3 reads TGTGCCAGCAGCTTAGGATGGGCGCGTAACACTGAAGCTTTCTTT.

This clonotype showed up many times. The chain combines TRBV5-6 with TRBJ1-1; the D gene is possibly TRBD1 (6 bases). Trimming cost V 1 base and J 10 bases, with 14 bases left between them. CDR3 size: 13 residues. CDR1 and CDR2 (germline): SGHDT, YYEEEE. The CDR3 coding sequence is TGTGCCAGCAGCTTGACAGGGTTACCTACAGCTTTCTTT. Amino acid sequence: CASSLTGLPTAFF. Looking up the rest from reference TRBV5-6 and TRBJ1-1 gives the full variable domain: DAGVTQSPTHLIKTRGQQVTLRCSPKSGHDTVSWYQQALGQGPQFIFQYYEEEERQRGNFPDRFSGHQFPNYSSELNVNALLLGDSALYLCASSLTGLPTAFFGQGTRLTVV.

In its sample, this clonotype was seen a few times. The chain carries TRBV13 and TRBJ1-2; a weak D match, TRBD1 (5 bases). The CDR3 spans 14 residues. V lost 4 bases to trimming and J lost 7 bases, with 16 bases between them. Germline CDR1 PRHDT, CDR2 FYEKMQ (reference sequence). In DNA, the CDR3 is TGTGCCAGCAGCTCCCCTGCCAGGGATCGTGGCTACACCTTC. Its translation is CASSSPARDRGYTF.

This clonotype was detected many times. V is TRBV2 and J is TRBJ1-2, with no clear D. The germline gives CDR1 SNHLY, CDR2 FYNNEI. V was cut by 4 bases and J by 1 base, with 16 bases left in between. The CDR3 has 16 amino acids. The DNA for the CDR3 is TGTGCCAGCAGTGTCCGGAACCCCGGGAGTAACTATGGCTACACCTTC. The encoded protein is CASSVRNPGSNYGYTF.

This chain links TRBV19 with TRBJ2-3, with D perhaps matching TRBD2 (6 bases). Germline-derived CDR1 and CDR2 are LNHDA and SQIVND (reference sequence). The V gene lost 7 bases and the J gene lost 6 bases, with 17 bases spanning the gap. There are 14 residues in the CDR3. CDR3 nucleotides: TGTGCCAGTACGGGGGTATCATGGGGGGATACGCAGTATTTT. This translates into CASTGVSWGDTQYF. The variable domain in full, completed from reference TRBV19 and TRBJ2-3, reads DGGITQSPKYLFRKEGQNVTLSCEQNLNHDAMYWYRQDPGQGLRLIYYSQIVNDFQKGDIAEGYSVSREKKESFPLTVTSAQKNPTAFYLCASTGVSWGDTQYFGPGTRLTVL.

This clonotype was seen ten or more times. The rearrangement uses TRBV18 and TRBJ2-2; 9 bases fit TRBD1. CDR3 length equals 16 residues. The germline V gene has CDR1 KGHSH and CDR2 LQKENI. The junction had 5 bases not matched to a gene; V was cut back by 1 base and J by 5 bases. As DNA, the CDR3 is TGTGCCAGCTCACCACGGACAGGGGATGGAACCGGGGAGCTGTTTTTT. This gives the protein CASSPRTGDGTGELFF.

The sample holds one count of this clonotype. The chain uses TRBV29-1 and TRBJ2-6, with TRBD2 identical over 7 bases. This CDR3 region has 16 residues. V shed 7 bases and J 0 bases; nucleotides not matched to a gene: 9. Germline values: CDR1 SQVTM, CDR2 ANQGSEA. The CDR3 nucleotides read TGCAGCGCCCTAGGGAGGGCACCCTCTGGGGCCAACGTCCTGACTTTC. It encodes CSALGRAPSGANVLTF. Full variable domain (missing parts from reference TRBV29-1 and TRBJ2-6): SAVISQKPSRDICQRGTSLTIQCQVDSQVTMMFWYRQQPGQSLTLIATANQGSEATYESGFVIDKFPISRPNLTFSTLTVSNMSPEDSSIYLCSALGRAPSGANVLTFGAGSRLTVL.

This clonotype was counted many times. The chain combines TRBV10-3 with TRBJ1-1; D might be TRBD1 (5 bases). CDR3 length: 13 amino acids. CDR1 and CDR2 (germline): ENHRY, SYGVKD. V gave up 5 bases and J gave up 5 bases, with 12 bases separating them. The CDR3 region has the DNA TGTGCCATCAGTAGGCAGGGTGATACTGAAGCTTTCTTT. The encoded protein is CAISRQGDTEAFF.

This clonotype was recorded a few times. J is TRBJ2-1 and V is TRBV6-8, with TRBD2 matching 13 bases. Looked up from germline, CDR1 is MNHGY and CDR2 is SAAAGT. Germline trimming cut 0 bases from V and 7 bases from J; bases unmatched to any gene: 9. The CDR3 is 18 residues long. The CDR3 is CASSYSVPGTSGKNEQFF. Written as DNA, the CDR3 is TGTGCCAGCAGTTACTCAGTACCCGGGACTAGCGGGAAAAATGAGCAGTTCTTC.

This clonotype was recorded many times. This sequence joins TRBV2 and TRBJ1-3; D unresolved. The CDR3 loop spans 13 amino acids. Trimming removed 4 bases from V and 8 bases from J, with 12 bases in between. The germline V gene encodes CDR1 SNHLY and CDR2 FYNNEI. The CDR3 reads CASSGPSGDTIYF. CDR3 nucleotides: TGTGCCAGCAGTGGACCCTCGGGAGACACCATATATTTT.

This clonotype has ten or more counts. The chain joins TRBV28 to TRBJ2-7, with a possible D match to TRBD1 (6 bases). The CDR3 has 14 residues. Trimming pared 8 bases from V and 5 bases from J, leaving 19 bases between. Germline V gene lookup returns CDR1 MDHEN and CDR2 SYDVKM. CDR3 nucleotides: TGTGCCAGCCTCCATCCAGGGGTACCCCACGAGCAGTACTTC. Its protein is CASLHPGVPHEQYF.

The V gene is TRBV3-2, the J gene TRBJ2-3; the table assigns TRBD2, which was not confirmed against the DNA. TRBV3-2 is a known pseudogene. This CDR3 spans 19 amino acids. The CDR3 bases are TGTGCCAGCAGCCAAGAATATCCTAGCGGGATAGGGAGCACAGATACGCAGTATTTT. It codes for CASSQEYPSGIGSTDTQYF.

This clonotype has just a few counts. The chain joins TRBV4-1 to TRBJ1-5; the D is unclear. This CDR3 has 13 residues. V lost 2 bases to trimming and J lost 7 bases, with 9 bases between them. Germline-derived CDR1 and CDR2 are MGHRA and YSYEKL. The CDR3 region has the DNA TGCGCCAGCAGCCAAAAGGGAGGGCAGCCCCAGCATTTT. It yields the protein CASSQKGGQPQHF.

This clonotype was seen ten or more times. V and J are TRBV20-1 and TRBJ2-3; the D gene is possibly TRBD2 (6 bases). Germline CDR1 and CDR2: DFQATT and SNEGSKA (reference sequence). V dropped 6 bases and J dropped 8 bases, with 21 bases sitting between them. The CDR3 is 14 residues long. The CDR3 is CSAHGTARVGTQYF. CDR3 DNA: TGCAGTGCCCACGGGACTGCCCGAGTCGGTACGCAGTATTTT.

This clonotype was recorded many times. The rearrangement links TRBV2 to TRBJ2-5; 13 positions match TRBD2. Germline CDR1 reads SNHLY; CDR2 reads FYNNEI. The CDR3 spans 17 residues. The J segment lost 3 bases and the V segment lost 6 bases, leaving 10 bases of the junction unmatched. The DNA of the CDR3 is TGTGCCAGCAGGGTCAGACTAGCGGGAGGAGCCAAAGAGACCCAGTACTTC. Residues: CASRVRLAGGAKETQYF. Full variable domain (remainder filled in from reference TRBV2 and TRBJ2-5): EPEVTQTPSHQVTQMGQEVILRCVPISNHLYFYWYRQILGQKVEFLVSFYNNEISEKSEIFDDQFSVERPDGSNFTLKIRSTKLEDSAMYFCASRVRLAGGAKETQYFGPGTRLLVL.

This sequence joins TRBV7-9 and TRBJ1-1, with TRBD1 matching 9 bases. Germline V gene lookup returns CDR1 SEHNR and CDR2 FQNEAQ (reference sequence). Trimming removed 5 bases from V and 7 bases from J; junction bases left unmatched: 11. The CDR3 consists of 15 residues. The DNA for the CDR3 is TGTGCCAGCAGCCAAGTCTGGGACAGGGACGATGAAGCTTTCTTT. Encoded protein: CASSQVWDRDDEAFF.

The V gene is TRBV28, the J gene TRBJ1-3; 7 nucleotides match TRBD1. The CDR3 is 16 residues long. Germline CDR1 MDHEN, CDR2 SYDVKM. V dropped 2 bases and J dropped 0; count of bases not matched to a gene: 4. CDR3 DNA: TGTGCCAGCAGTTTAGACACAGGGGACTCTGGAAACACCATATATTTT. Translation: CASSLDTGDSGNTIYF. The complete variable domain, with remaining parts taken from reference TRBV28 and TRBJ1-3, reads DVKVTQSSRYLVKRTGEKVFLECVQDMDHENMFWYRQDPGLGLRLIYFSYDVKMKEKGDIPEGYSVSREKKERFSLILESASTNQTSMYLCASSLDTGDSGNTIYFGEGSWLTVV.

This clonotype was detected a few times. The V call is TRBV4-1, the J call TRBJ1-1, with unresolved D. Germline lookup yields CDR1 MGHRA and CDR2 YSYEKL. The length of the CDR3 is 12 residues. V lost 3 bases and J 7 bases, leaving 9 bases between the germline ends. CDR3 in amino acids: CASSHPVGEAFF. The DNA of the CDR3 is TGCGCCAGCAGCCATCCCGTAGGTGAAGCTTTCTTT.

In the case of this clonotype: A much more abundant neighbour one base away suggests this may be a read error. Because it lacks the conserved phenylalanine or tryptophan at the end, this CDR3 is likely a read error. V is TRBV11-2 and J is TRBJ1-5; D is possibly TRBD1 (5 bases). The CDR3 sequence is 13 residues long. The V end was cut by 5 bases, the J end by 4 bases, with 9 bases between. CDR1 and CDR2 from the germline V gene are SGHAT and FQNNGV. CDR3 nucleotide sequence: TGTGCCAGCAGCGTGGGGGAAAATCAGCCCCAGCATCTT. The encoded protein is CASSVGENQPQHL.